The source of this T cell receptor (beta chain) is a study of blood T cell repertoires in COVID-19. Overall study context: Sites in the United States, Italy and Spain provided acute and convalescent COVID-19 samples. PBMCs, B-cell-depleted T cells, or T cells provided the cDNA or gDNA that made up the material.

The CDR3 totals 13 residues. Trimming shortened V by 7 bases and J by 4 bases, and 11 bases separated the two germline ends. Germline loops: CDR1 MNHEY, CDR2 SVGAGI. Clones were read by immunoSEQ multiplex PCR, and TCRdb kept only the in-frame ones, dropping some. The sample records around 200,000 clones, roughly nine tenths being singletons. Material: peripheral blood. This rearrangement joins TRBV6-5 to TRBJ1-3, with TRBD1 as a possible D gene (5 bases). This TCR was recovered from a man in his sixties or seventies with active or convalescent COVID-19. CDR3 DNA: TGTGCCAGCACTCCCAGGGTCGGAAACACCATATATTTT. It encodes CASTPRVGNTIYF.